The source of this TCR beta chain is a study of blood T cell repertoires in COVID-19. As for the study in general: The cDNA or gDNA used as material had been derived from T cells, B-cell-depleted T cells, or PBMCs.

Repertoires were generated with immunoSEQ multiplex PCR, while TCRdb's copy carries only in-frame clones and drops some. The table has 150,000 to 200,000 clones, 80% to 85% seen once. This clone has more than one count but fewer than ten. The CDR3 is made up of 13 amino acids. With 4 bases clipped from V and 7 bases from J, the junction kept 5 bases outside the gene matches. Germline CDR1 reads SGHRS; CDR2 reads YFSETQ. The sequence came from a human donor with acute or convalescent COVID-19. The donor label of this sample is uncertain. The sequenced sample was peripheral blood. This chain links TRBV5-1 with TRBJ1-3, with TRBD1 matching over 7 bases. The CDR3 coding sequence is TGCGCCAGCAGCGGAGGACAGGCGAACACCATATATTTT. This gives the protein CASSGGQANTIYF.